The source of this T cell receptor beta chain is a study of T cell clones after liver transplantation. Study-level background: Third-party-reactive TCRbeta sequences from pre-transplant mixed lymphocyte reactions served as antigen-independent comparators. Tolerant meant at least one year fully off immunosuppression without liver enzymes above twice normal. Study-wide points: These preliminary findings come from unstandardized post-transplant sampling times.

The CDR3 runs to 14 residues. CDR1 and CDR2 from the germline V gene are SGHKS and YYEKEE (reference sequence). The V end lost 4 bases, the J end lost 2 bases, and 12 bases lay between the germline ends. Method: immunoSEQ multiplex PCR; TCRdb's copy keeps in-frame clones and lacks some. Of nearly 45,000 clones listed, 86% are singletons. In its sample, this clone was seen a few times. Antigen: not known. The sequence was collected from a human patient who received a liver transplant. Some T cells could come from the graft donor. V and J are TRBV5-5 and TRBJ2-5; maybe TRBD1 (5 bases). The sample in question was CD4+ T cells from blood, obtained 24 months after liver transplant. CDR3 nucleotide sequence: TGTGCCAGCAGCCCCTGGACAATACAAGAGACCCAGTACTTC. Translation: CASSPWTIQETQYF. The full variable domain, its missing parts supplied by reference TRBV5-5 and TRBJ2-5, is DAGVTQSPTHLIKTRGQQVTLRCSPISGHKSVSWYQQVLGQGPQFIFQYYEKEERGRGNFPDRFSARQFPNYSSELNVNALLLGDSALYLCASSPWTIQETQYFGPGTRLLVL.